This T cell receptor beta chain is drawn from a study of blood T cell repertoires in COVID-19. In the original analysis: Estimated nucleated cell counts came from reference gene primer amplification. Produced via immunoSEQ multiplex PCR; TCRdb's table is partial and in-frame only. The V and J calls and clone size were taken over from that table, and D and trimming were inferred from the DNA. The sample records tens of thousands of clones, about 80% being singletons. The trim removed 2 bases at V and 1 base at J, leaving 11 bases unmatched. CDR1 is MNHEY, CDR2 SMNVEV, per germline (reference sequence). The CDR3 has 19 residues.

This receptor was taken from a woman aged 55 to 70 with acute or convalescent COVID-19. The sample taken for sequencing was peripheral blood. V and J are TRBV27 and TRBJ1-4; 9 positions agree with TRBD1. The DNA of the CDR3 is TGTGCCAGCAGTTTACCTAATTGGACAGGGGTTGGAACTAATGAAAAACTGTTTTTT. Its translation is CASSLPNWTGVGTNEKLFF.